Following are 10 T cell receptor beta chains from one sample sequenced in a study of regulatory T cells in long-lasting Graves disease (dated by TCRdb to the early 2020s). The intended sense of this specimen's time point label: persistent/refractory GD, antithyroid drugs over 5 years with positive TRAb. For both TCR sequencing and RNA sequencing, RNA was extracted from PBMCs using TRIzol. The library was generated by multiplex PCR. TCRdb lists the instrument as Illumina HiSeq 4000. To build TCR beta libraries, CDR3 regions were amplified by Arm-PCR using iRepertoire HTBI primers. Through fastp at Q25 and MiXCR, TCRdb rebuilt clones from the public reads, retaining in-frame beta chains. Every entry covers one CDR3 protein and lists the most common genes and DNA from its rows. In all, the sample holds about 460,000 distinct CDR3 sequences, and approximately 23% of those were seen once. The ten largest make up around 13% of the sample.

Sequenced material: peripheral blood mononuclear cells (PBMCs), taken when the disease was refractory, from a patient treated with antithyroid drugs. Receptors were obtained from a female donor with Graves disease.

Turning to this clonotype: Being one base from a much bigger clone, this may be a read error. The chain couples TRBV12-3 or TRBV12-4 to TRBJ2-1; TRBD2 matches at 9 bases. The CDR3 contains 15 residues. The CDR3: CASTLAGVGHDEQFF. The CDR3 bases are TGTGCCAGCACTTTAGCGGGAGTAGGCCACGATGAGCAGTTCTTC.

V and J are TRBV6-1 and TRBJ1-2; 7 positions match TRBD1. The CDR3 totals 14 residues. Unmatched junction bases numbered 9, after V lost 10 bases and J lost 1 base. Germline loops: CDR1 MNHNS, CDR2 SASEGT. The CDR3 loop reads CATTGTAINYGYTF. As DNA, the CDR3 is TGTGCCACCACCGGGACAGCTATTAACTATGGCTACACCTTC.

This chain's CDR3 is CASSLAPRGAGDSYEQYF. CDR3 nucleotide sequence: TGTGCCAGCAGCTTAGCTCCCCGGGGGGCGGGGGATTCCTACGAGCAGTACTTC. The gene calls are TRBV7-2 and TRBJ2-7; TRBD2 is a possible D gene (7 bases). Germline V CDR1 and CDR2: SGHTA, FQGNSA. The CDR3 loop spans 18 amino acids. V was clipped by 0 bases and J by 1 base, with 19 bases between them.

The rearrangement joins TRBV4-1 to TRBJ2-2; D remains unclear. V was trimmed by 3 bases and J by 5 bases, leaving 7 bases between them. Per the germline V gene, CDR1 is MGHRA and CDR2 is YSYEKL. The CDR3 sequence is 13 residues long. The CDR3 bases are TGCGCCAGCAGCCAGACGATTACCGGGGAGCTGTTTTTT. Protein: CASSQTITGELFF.

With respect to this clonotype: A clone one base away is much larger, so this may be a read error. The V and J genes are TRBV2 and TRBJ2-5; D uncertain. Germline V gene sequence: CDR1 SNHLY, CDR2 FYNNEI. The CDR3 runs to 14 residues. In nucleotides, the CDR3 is TGTGCCAGCGCCTTTTCTCCATATCAAGGGACCCAGTACTTC. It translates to CASAFSPYQGTQYF.

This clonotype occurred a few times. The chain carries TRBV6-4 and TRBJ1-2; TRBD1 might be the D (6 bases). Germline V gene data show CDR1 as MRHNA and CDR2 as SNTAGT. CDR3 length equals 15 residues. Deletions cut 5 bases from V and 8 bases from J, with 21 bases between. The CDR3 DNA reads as TGTGCCAGCAGTTCGGAAATGGGGGCGTTAGGCGGCTACACCTTC. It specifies CASSSEMGALGGYTF.

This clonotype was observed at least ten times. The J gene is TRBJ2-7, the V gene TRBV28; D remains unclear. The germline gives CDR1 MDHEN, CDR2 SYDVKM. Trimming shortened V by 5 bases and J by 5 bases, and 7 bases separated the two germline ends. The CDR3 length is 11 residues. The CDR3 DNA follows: TGTGCCAGCAGTCTCCTCCACGAGCAGTACTTC. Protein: CASSLLHEQYF.

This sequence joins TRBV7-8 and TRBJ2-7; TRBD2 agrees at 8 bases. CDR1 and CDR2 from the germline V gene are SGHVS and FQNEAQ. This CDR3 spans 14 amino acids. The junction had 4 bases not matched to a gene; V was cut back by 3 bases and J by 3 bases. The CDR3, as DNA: TGTGCCAGCAGCTTGGCGGGGGGCATCTACGAGCAGTACTTC. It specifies CASSLAGGIYEQYF.

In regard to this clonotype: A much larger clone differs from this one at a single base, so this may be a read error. CDR3 region: CASSYLGTGYEKLSF. The CDR3 DNA follows: TGTGCCAGCAGTTACCTCGGGACAGGGTACGAAAAACTGTCTTTT. J is TRBJ1-4 and V is TRBV6-5, with 9 bases aligning to TRBD1. Germline CDR1 is MNHEY and CDR2 is SVGAGI. The CDR3 totals 15 residues.

The CDR3 coding sequence is TGTGCCAGCAGCCCTCGGGAAAAAAATGAGCAGTTCTTC. This codes for CASSPREKNEQFF. The chain uses TRBV9 and TRBJ2-1, with D possibly being TRBD2 (5 bases). The germline V gene encodes CDR1 SGDLS and CDR2 YYNGEE. Trimming took off 4 bases at V and 7 bases at J, with 12 bases between the two ends. The CDR3 consists of 13 residues.